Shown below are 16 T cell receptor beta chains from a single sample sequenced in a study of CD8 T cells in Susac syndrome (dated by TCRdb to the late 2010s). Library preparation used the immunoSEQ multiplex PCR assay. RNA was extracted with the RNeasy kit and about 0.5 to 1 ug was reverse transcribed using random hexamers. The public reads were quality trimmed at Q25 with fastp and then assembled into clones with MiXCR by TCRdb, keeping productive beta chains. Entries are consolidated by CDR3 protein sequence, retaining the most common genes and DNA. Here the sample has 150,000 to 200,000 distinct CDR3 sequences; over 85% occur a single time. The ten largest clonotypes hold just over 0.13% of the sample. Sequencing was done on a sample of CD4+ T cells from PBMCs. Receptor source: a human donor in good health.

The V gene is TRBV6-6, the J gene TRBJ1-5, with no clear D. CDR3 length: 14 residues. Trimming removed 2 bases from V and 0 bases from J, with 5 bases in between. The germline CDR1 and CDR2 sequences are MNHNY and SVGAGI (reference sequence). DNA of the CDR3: TGTGCCAGCAGTTACGTGGGTAGCAATCAGCCCCAGCATTTT. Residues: CASSYVGSNQPQHF.

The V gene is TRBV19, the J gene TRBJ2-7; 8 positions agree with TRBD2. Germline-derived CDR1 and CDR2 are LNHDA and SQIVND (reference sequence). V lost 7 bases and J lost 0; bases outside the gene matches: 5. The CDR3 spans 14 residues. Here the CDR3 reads CASMERGSSYEQYF. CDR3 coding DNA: TGTGCCAGTATGGAGCGGGGGTCCTCCTACGAGCAGTACTTC.

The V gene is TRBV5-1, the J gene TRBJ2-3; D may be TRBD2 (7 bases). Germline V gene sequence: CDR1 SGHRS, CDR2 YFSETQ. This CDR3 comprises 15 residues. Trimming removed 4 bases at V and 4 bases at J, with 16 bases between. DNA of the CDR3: TGCGCCAGCAGCGCGGACACCGGGGGGCCAGATACGCAGTATTTT. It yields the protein CASSADTGGPDTQYF.

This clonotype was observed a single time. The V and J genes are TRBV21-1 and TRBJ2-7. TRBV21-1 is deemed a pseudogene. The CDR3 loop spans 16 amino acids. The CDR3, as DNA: TGTGCCAGCAGCAAACTGACTTACCATCTCTCCTACGAGCAGTACTTC. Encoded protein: CASSKLTYHLSYEQYF.

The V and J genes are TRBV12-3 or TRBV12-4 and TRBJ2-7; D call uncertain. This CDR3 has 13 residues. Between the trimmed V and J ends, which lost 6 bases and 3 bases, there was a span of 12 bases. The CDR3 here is CASSPNSGYEQYF. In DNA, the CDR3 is TGTGCCAGCAGCCCTAACTCCGGCTACGAGCAGTACTTC.

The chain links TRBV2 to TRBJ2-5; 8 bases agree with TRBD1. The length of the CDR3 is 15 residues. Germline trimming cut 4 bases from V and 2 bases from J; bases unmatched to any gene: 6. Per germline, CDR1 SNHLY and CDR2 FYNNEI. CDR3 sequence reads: CASSADRAVQETQYF. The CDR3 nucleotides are TGTGCCAGCAGTGCGGACAGGGCCGTTCAAGAGACCCAGTACTTC.

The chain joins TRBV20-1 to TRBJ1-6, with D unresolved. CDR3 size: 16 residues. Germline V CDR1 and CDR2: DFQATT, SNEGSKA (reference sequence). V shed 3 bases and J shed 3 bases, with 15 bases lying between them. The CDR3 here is CSARRHPPGYNSPLHF. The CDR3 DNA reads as TGCAGTGCTAGGAGGCATCCGCCGGGCTATAATTCACCCCTCCACTTT.

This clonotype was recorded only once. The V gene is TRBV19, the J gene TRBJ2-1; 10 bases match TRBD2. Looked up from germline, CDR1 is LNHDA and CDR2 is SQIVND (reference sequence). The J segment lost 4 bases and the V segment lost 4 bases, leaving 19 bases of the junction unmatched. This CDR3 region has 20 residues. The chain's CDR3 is CASSTILAGRPSGRYNEQFF. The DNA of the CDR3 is TGTGCCAGTAGTACCATACTAGCGGGGAGGCCCTCAGGGAGGTACAATGAGCAGTTCTTC.

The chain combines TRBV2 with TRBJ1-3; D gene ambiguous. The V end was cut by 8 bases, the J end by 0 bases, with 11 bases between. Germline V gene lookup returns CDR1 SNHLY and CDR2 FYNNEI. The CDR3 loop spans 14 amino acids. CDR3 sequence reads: CASAAAFSGNTIYF. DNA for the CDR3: TGTGCCAGCGCGGCAGCCTTCTCTGGAAACACCATATATTTT. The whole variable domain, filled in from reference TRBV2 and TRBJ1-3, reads EPEVTQTPSHQVTQMGQEVILRCVPISNHLYFYWYRQILGQKVEFLVSFYNNEISEKSEIFDDQFSVERPDGSNFTLKIRSTKLEDSAMYFCASAAAFSGNTIYFGEGSWLTVV.

CDR3 in DNA: TGTGCCAGCAGCCAAGGAGGGTTACCTGGGGCCAACGTCCTGACTTTC. Its protein product is CASSQGGLPGANVLTF. The chain combines TRBV3-1 with TRBJ2-6; D possibly corresponds to TRBD2 (5 bases). This CDR3 is 16 amino acids long. Per germline, CDR1 LGHDT and CDR2 YNNKEL (reference sequence). The germline V and J ends were trimmed by 1 base and 2 bases, with 9 bases remaining between them.

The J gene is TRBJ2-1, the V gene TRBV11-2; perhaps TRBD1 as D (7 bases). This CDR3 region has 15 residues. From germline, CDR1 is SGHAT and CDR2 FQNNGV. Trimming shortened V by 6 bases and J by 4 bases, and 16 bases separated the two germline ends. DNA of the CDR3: TGTGCCAGCAGTCCGGGCGGGACAGTGTACAATGAGCAGTTCTTC. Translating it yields CASSPGGTVYNEQFF.

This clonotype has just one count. CDR3 bases: TGTGCCAGCAGTTACGCTGGGGGAAGGGGTGGCAATCAGCCCCAGCATTTT. Translation: CASSYAGGRGGNQPQHF. The V gene is TRBV6-5, the J gene TRBJ1-5; maybe TRBD1 (5 bases). Trimming pared 2 bases from V and 2 bases from J, leaving 16 bases between. CDR3 length equals 17 residues. Per the germline V gene, CDR1 is MNHEY and CDR2 is SVGAGI.

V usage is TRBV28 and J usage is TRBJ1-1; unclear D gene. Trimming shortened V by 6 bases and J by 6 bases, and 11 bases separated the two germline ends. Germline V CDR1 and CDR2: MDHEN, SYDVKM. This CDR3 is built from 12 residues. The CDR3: CASRGGVSEAFF. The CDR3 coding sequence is TGTGCCAGCAGGGGCGGGGTTTCTGAAGCTTTCTTT.

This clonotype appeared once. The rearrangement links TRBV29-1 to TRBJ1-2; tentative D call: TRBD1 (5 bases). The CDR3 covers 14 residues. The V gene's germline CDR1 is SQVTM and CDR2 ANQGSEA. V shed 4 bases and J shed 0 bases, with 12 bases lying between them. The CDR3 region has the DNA TGCAGCGTTGGACGAGGGACTTCTAACTATGGCTACACCTTC. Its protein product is CSVGRGTSNYGYTF.

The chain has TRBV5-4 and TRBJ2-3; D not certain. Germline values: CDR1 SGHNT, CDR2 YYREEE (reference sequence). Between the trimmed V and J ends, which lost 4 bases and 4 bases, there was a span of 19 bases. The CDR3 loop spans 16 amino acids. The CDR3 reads CASSRSAVLVADTQYF. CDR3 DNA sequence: TGTGCCAGCAGCCGCTCGGCTGTCCTTGTCGCAGATACGCAGTATTTT.

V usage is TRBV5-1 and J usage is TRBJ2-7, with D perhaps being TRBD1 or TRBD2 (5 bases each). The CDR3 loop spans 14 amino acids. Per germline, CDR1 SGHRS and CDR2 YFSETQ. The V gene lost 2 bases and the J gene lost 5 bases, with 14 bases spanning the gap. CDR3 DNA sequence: TGCGCCAGCAGCTTAGGTCGCAGGGACGACGAGCAGTACTTC. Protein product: CASSLGRRDDEQYF.